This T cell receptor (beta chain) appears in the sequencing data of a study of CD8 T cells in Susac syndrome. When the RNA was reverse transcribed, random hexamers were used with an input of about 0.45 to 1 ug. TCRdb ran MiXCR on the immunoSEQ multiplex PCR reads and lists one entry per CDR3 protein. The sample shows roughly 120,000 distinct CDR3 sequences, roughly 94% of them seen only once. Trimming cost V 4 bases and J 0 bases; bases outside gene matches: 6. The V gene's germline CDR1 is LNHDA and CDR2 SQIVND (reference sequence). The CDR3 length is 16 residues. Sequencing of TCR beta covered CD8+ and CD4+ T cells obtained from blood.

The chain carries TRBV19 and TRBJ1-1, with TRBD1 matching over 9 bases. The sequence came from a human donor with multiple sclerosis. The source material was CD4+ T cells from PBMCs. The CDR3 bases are TGTGCCAGTAGTAAAAAGACAGGGGGAGTGAACACTGAAGCTTTCTTT. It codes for CASSKKTGGVNTEAFF.